This T cell receptor (beta chain) was sequenced for a study of quantifying T cell responses using KT2 cells. About the study: TCR alpha and beta constant-region primers primed reverse transcription of RNA. Under optimum conditions, T4 ligation efficiency was estimated at more than 8%. Study findings and constraints: Very high KT2 spike-in numbers caused saturation in KT2 sequence detection. At about one KT2 cell per 100,000 PBMC, KT2 sequences were still detected.

Each cDNA got a UMI-containing oligo ligated at its 3' end. First-round PCR used four to five cycles and beta primers RC1.1 and RC1.2 covering TRBC1 and TRBC2. TCRdb called the UMI-ligation and nested PCR reads again in MiXCR, with one record for every CDR3 protein. The table records tens of thousands of distinct CDR3 sequences, about 7.3% of them present only once. About this clonotype: Its matching antigen is unknown.

Known numbers of the T cell clone KT2 were added to PBMC. The CDR3 loop spans 13 amino acids. V was trimmed by 2 bases and J by 5 bases, leaving 12 bases between them. Germline V gene data show CDR1 as GTSNPN and CDR2 as SVGIG (reference sequence). The origin of this receptor is a human donor. The chain couples TRBV30 to TRBJ1-2, with D uncertain. The specimen was PBMCs spiked with cells of the T cell clone KT2. The CDR3 is CAWSKGRQYGYTF. CDR3 DNA sequence: TGTGCCTGGAGTAAAGGGAGGCAATATGGCTACACCTTC.